The next 27 T cell receptor beta chains were all read from a single sample in a study of glioma-infiltrating T cells. Amplification of TCR alpha and beta CDR3 regions from RNA used iRepertoire nested multiplex PCR. TCRdb re-derived calls from the multiplex PCR reads in MiXCR, one entry per CDR3 protein. The sample holds over 70,000 distinct CDR3 sequences, 20% to 25% seen once. Sequenced sample: glioma tissue, nonneoplastic brain tissue, or PBMCs (not recorded which). These TCRs come from a human donor with low-grade glioma or glioblastoma, undergoing nonglioma brain surgery, or in good health (not recorded which).

At least ten counts were recorded for this clonotype. The V and J genes are TRBV15 and TRBJ1-2; D is uncertain. V was trimmed by 1 base and J by 8 bases, leaving 14 bases between them. This CDR3 contains 14 residues. Germline assignment: CDR1 LNHNV and CDR2 YYDKDF (reference sequence). The DNA for the CDR3 is TGTGCCACCAGCAGAGGCGGGATCGAACGCGGCTACACCTTC. Its protein is CATSRGGIERGYTF.

The table lists this clonotype with many counts. CDR3 DNA: TGTGCCAGCAGTTACGGGGCAGGCACAGATACGCAGTATTTT. It translates to CASSYGAGTDTQYF. The chain links TRBV6-5 to TRBJ2-3, with a possible D match to TRBD1 (5 bases). This CDR3 is built from 14 residues. V gave up 2 bases and J gave up 1 base, with 7 bases separating them. Germline V CDR1 and CDR2: MNHEY, SVGAGI.

In this sample, this clonotype turned up many times. This sequence joins TRBV7-9 and TRBJ2-1; 10 nucleotides align to TRBD2. Per the germline V gene, CDR1 is SEHNR and CDR2 is FQNEAQ (reference sequence). V lost 1 base and J lost 9; bases outside the gene matches: 6. The CDR3 loop spans 15 amino acids. Here the CDR3 DNA reads TGTGCCAGCAGCTTAGACAGCGGGAGGGCCCGTGAGCAGTTCTTC. Amino acids: CASSLDSGRAREQFF.

This clonotype was recorded a few times. The chain carries TRBV7-2 and TRBJ2-3; no definite D call. Germline V gives CDR1 SGHTA, CDR2 FQGNSA. The germline V and J ends were trimmed by 3 bases and 0 bases, with 10 bases remaining between them. CDR3 length: 15 residues. CDR3 protein: CASSLSLGSTDTQYF. The CDR3 coding sequence is TGTGCCAGCAGCTTGAGCCTGGGGAGCACAGATACGCAGTATTTT.

This sequence joins TRBV14 and TRBJ2-5, with D unresolved. CDR1 SGHDN and CDR2 FVKESK come from the germline V gene. This CDR3 is 15 amino acids long. V gave up 5 bases and J gave up 0 bases, with 13 bases separating them. Here the CDR3 reads CASSFQQGYQETQYF. CDR3 bases: TGTGCCAGCAGCTTTCAGCAAGGGTACCAAGAGACCCAGTACTTC.

A remark on this clonotype: One junction end disagrees with the germline gene, perhaps due to a read error. CDR3 residues: CVSSPLTSVSSDEQYF. CDR3 DNA: TGTGTCAGCTCACCCTTGACTAGCGTAAGTTCCGACGAGCAGTACTTC. The chain carries TRBV18 and TRBJ2-7, with TRBD2 matching over 8 bases. The CDR3 loop spans 16 amino acids. CDR1 is KGHSH, CDR2 LQKENI, per germline.

This clonotype has at least ten counts. The rearrangement links TRBV18 to TRBJ1-2; 8 positions match TRBD1. CDR3 length: 14 residues. Germline values: CDR1 KGHSH, CDR2 LQKENI. The ends lost 3 bases at V and 4 bases at J; junction bases unmatched: 4. CDR3 residues: CASSPAGGGYGYTF. CDR3 bases: TGTGCCAGCTCACCGGCAGGGGGCGGCTATGGCTACACCTTC.

This clonotype was counted at least ten times. This chain links TRBV29-1 with TRBJ1-1; D possibly corresponds to TRBD1 (6 bases). Trimming shortened V by 5 bases and J by 1 base, and 17 bases separated the two germline ends. CDR3 length: 15 amino acids. CDR1 SQVTM and CDR2 ANQGSEA come from the germline V gene. The CDR3: CSVLQRGGTNTEAFF. The CDR3 DNA follows: TGCAGCGTTCTCCAAAGGGGGGGAACGAACACTGAAGCTTTCTTT.

About this clonotype: A much larger clone sits a single nucleotide away, making a read error possible. The chain uses TRBV4-2 and TRBJ1-2; possible D gene TRBD1, 6 bases. The length of the CDR3 is 15 residues. From germline, CDR1 is LGHNA and CDR2 YNFKEQ. The CDR3 here is CASSQETGSAYGYNF. Here the CDR3 DNA reads TGTGCCAGCAGCCAAGAGACAGGCAGTGCGTATGGCTACAACTTC.

To note about this clonotype: A much larger clone differs by one base, so this may be a read error. Likely a read error: the CDR3 ends without its conserved phenylalanine or tryptophan. The gene calls are TRBV12-3 or TRBV12-4 and TRBJ1-1; D unresolved. The CDR3 totals 13 residues. Trimming removed 6 bases at V and 6 bases at J, with 14 bases between. The CDR3 sequence: CASRPYYDAEAFS. The CDR3 DNA is TGTGCCAGCAGACCCTACTACGACGCTGAAGCTTTCTCT.

This chain uses TRBV2 with TRBJ2-1; maybe TRBD2 (6 bases). The germline V gene has CDR1 SNHLY and CDR2 FYNNEI. The length of the CDR3 is 15 residues. V gave up 3 bases and J gave up 0 bases, with 9 bases separating them. This CDR3 reads CASSDRGSSYNEQFF. CDR3 nucleotides: TGTGCCAGCAGTGATCGGGGGAGCTCCTACAATGAGCAGTTCTTC.

This clonotype has ten or more counts. V usage is TRBV6-6 and J usage is TRBJ2-5; 14 nucleotides match TRBD2. The CDR3 is made up of 18 amino acids. The junction had 7 bases not matched to a gene; V was cut back by 0 bases and J by 4 bases. Per germline, CDR1 MNHNY and CDR2 SVGAGI (reference sequence). The CDR3 DNA is TGTGCCAGCAGTTACTCTACGGGACTAGCGGGAGTACGAGAGACCCAGTACTTC. Its translation: CASSYSTGLAGVRETQYF.

This clonotype was seen many times. The chain carries TRBV20-1 and TRBJ1-4; TRBD1 matches 9 bases. V gave up 3 bases and J gave up 0 bases; unmatched junction bases: 5. CDR1 is DFQATT, CDR2 SNEGSKA, per germline (reference sequence). The CDR3 has 16 residues. CDR3 sequence (DNA): TGCAGTGCTAGGGACAGGGGTAAATCAACTAATGAAAAACTGTTTTTT. It encodes CSARDRGKSTNEKLFF.

About this clonotype itself: Just one base apart from a much larger clone, this may be a read error. This chain uses TRBV6-5 with TRBJ1-1; 9 positions agree with TRBD1. Germline CDR1 MNHEY, CDR2 SVGAGI. CDR3 size: 16 residues. The CDR3 DNA reads TGTGCCATCAGTGATGTCCCAGGACAGGGGATAAATGAAGCTTTCTTT. Its protein product is CAISDVPGQGINEAFF.

This clonotype was observed many times. The chain combines TRBV7-2 with TRBJ1-6; D gene uncertain. Trimming left V 5 bases short and J 7 bases short, with 12 bases between. Per germline, CDR1 SGHTA and CDR2 FQGNSA. The CDR3 sequence is 14 residues long. CDR3 DNA: TGTGCCAGCAGCCCCCGACACGACAATTCACCCCTCCACTTT. It translates to CASSPRHDNSPLHF.

This clonotype was seen only once. The rearrangement links TRBV5-1 to TRBJ1-2, with D unresolved. Per the germline V gene, CDR1 is SGHRS and CDR2 is YFSETQ. The CDR3 loop spans 11 amino acids. V gave up 4 bases and J gave up 10 bases, with 11 bases separating them. CDR3 sequence reads: CASSGGRDYTF. The CDR3 bases are TGCGCCAGCAGCGGAGGAAGGGACTACACCTTC.

This clonotype has ten or more counts. The chain joins TRBV6-6 to TRBJ1-3, with D maybe TRBD1 (5 bases). The germline V gene has CDR1 MNHNY and CDR2 SVGAGI (reference sequence). The CDR3 extends over 15 amino acids. Between the trimmed V and J ends, which lost 2 bases and 2 bases, there was a span of 10 bases. The CDR3, as DNA: TGTGCCAGCAGTTACCGGGACGAGACTGGAAACACCATATATTTT. It encodes CASSYRDETGNTIYF.

This clonotype was recorded a few times. The rearrangement joins TRBV2 to TRBJ2-7; tentative D call: TRBD1 (5 bases). The CDR3 contains 14 residues. Germline CDR1 SNHLY, CDR2 FYNNEI. V was shortened by 0 bases and J by 3 bases, with 9 bases between the two germline ends. The CDR3 loop reads CASSEAGPYYEQYF. In DNA, the CDR3 is TGTGCCAGCAGTGAAGCGGGGCCCTACTACGAGCAGTACTTC.

In this sample, this clonotype turned up many times. The chain employs TRBV24-1 and TRBJ1-1; the D is unclear. The CDR3 has 16 amino acids. V lost 8 bases, J lost 1 base, and 19 bases lay in between. CDR1 and CDR2 from the germline V gene are KGHDR and SFDVKD. Here the CDR3 reads CATKPEGGGSNTEAFF. CDR3 nucleotide sequence: TGTGCCACCAAACCCGAGGGAGGTGGGTCGAACACTGAAGCTTTCTTT.

J is TRBJ2-2 and V is TRBV7-9; D unresolved. Germline V gene data show CDR1 as SEHNR and CDR2 as FQNEAQ (reference sequence). This CDR3 contains 13 residues. Trimming took 5 bases from V and 4 from J, leaving 8 bases between them. The CDR3 region is CASSPRTTGELFF. The CDR3 DNA sequence: TGTGCCAGCAGCCCTAGGACCACCGGGGAGCTGTTTTTT. The full variable domain, its missing parts supplied by reference TRBV7-9 and TRBJ2-2, is DTGVSQNPRHKITKRGQNVTFRCDPISEHNRLYWYRQTLGQGPEFLTYFQNEAQLEKSRLLSDRFSAERPKGSFSTLEIQRTEQGDSAMYLCASSPRTTGELFFGEGSRLTVL.

In its sample, this clonotype was seen a few times. This chain connects TRBV5-1 to TRBJ1-2; D possibly corresponds to TRBD1 (5 bases). Germline V gene lookup returns CDR1 SGHRS and CDR2 YFSETQ. The CDR3 totals 14 residues. Trimming shortened V by 5 bases and J by 2 bases, and 13 bases separated the two germline ends. In DNA form, the CDR3 reads TGCGCCAGCAGTTTAGGGGTTCCCAACTATGGCTACACCTTC. This encodes CASSLGVPNYGYTF.

This chain joins TRBV2 and TRBJ2-3, with TRBD2 as a possible D gene (6 bases). CDR1 SNHLY and CDR2 FYNNEI come from the germline V gene. The germline V and J ends were trimmed by 8 bases and 0 bases, with 18 bases remaining between them. This CDR3 region has 16 residues. This CDR3 reads CASGIQGLSSTDTQYF. Written as DNA, the CDR3 is TGTGCCAGCGGTATTCAGGGACTGTCTAGCACAGATACGCAGTATTTT.

Many counts were recorded for this clonotype. The CDR3 sequence: CASSLARNTEAFF. As DNA, the CDR3 is TGTGCCAGCAGCTTAGCCAGGAACACTGAAGCTTTCTTT. V and J are TRBV7-2 and TRBJ1-1; D is unclear. The length of the CDR3 is 13 residues. V lost 0 bases and J 1 base, leaving 3 bases between the germline ends. The germline gives CDR1 SGHTA, CDR2 FQGNSA.

This clonotype was recorded many times. The V and J genes are TRBV27 and TRBJ1-6, with D perhaps matching TRBD1 (6 bases). V was trimmed by 5 bases and J by 8 bases, leaving 13 bases between them. Per the germline V gene, CDR1 is MNHEY and CDR2 is SMNVEV (reference sequence). This CDR3 region has 14 residues. CDR3 sequence: CASSLKGEDSPLHF. The CDR3 coding sequence is TGTGCCAGCAGTCTTAAGGGGGAGGATTCACCCCTCCACTTT.

Comments on this clonotype: A read error is likely, as this CDR3 ends without the conserved phenylalanine or tryptophan. The V call is TRBV18, the J call TRBJ2-1; 7 bases agree with TRBD1. V shed 0 bases and J 4 bases; nucleotides not matched to a gene: 6. The CDR3 covers 16 residues. Germline-derived CDR1 and CDR2 are KGHSH and LQKENI. The CDR3 sequence: CASSPPGGGSYNEQFL. CDR3 coding DNA: TGTGCCAGCTCACCACCAGGGGGCGGTAGTTACAATGAGCAGTTCTTA.

This clonotype occurred many times. The rearrangement joins TRBV7-2 to TRBJ1-5, with D perhaps matching TRBD1 (6 bases). Germline V gene data show CDR1 as SGHTA and CDR2 as FQGNSA. The CDR3 is made up of 16 amino acids. The V and J ends lost 0 bases and 7 bases respectively, with 16 bases between them. The CDR3 sequence is CASSLAGPGAVQPQHF. The CDR3 DNA reads TGTGCCAGCAGCTTAGCGGGTCCAGGGGCAGTCCAGCCCCAGCATTTT. The full variable domain, its missing parts supplied by reference TRBV7-2 and TRBJ1-5, is GAGVSQSPSNKVTEKGKDVELRCDPISGHTALYWYRQSLGQGLEFLIYFQGNSAPDKSGLPSDRFSAERTGGSVSTLTIQRTQQEDSAVYLCASSLAGPGAVQPQHFGDGTRLSIL.

This clonotype has a handful of counts. A much larger clone lies one base from this, so it may be a read error. The DNA of the CDR3 is TGTGCCAGCAGCCAAGATGGACTAGCGGAGGACTACGAGCAGTACTTC. Its protein product is CASSQDGLAEDYEQYF. The chain combines TRBV3-1 with TRBJ2-7; TRBD2 agrees at 10 bases. The CDR3 length is 16 residues. CDR1 and CDR2 (germline): LGHDT, YNNKEL (reference sequence). V trimming: 0 bases; J trimming: 3 bases; junction bases outside the gene matches: 5.